One sample yielded the 12 T cell receptor beta chains listed below, sequenced in a study of blood T cell repertoires in COVID-19. TCRdb's copy holds only in-frame clones and misses some; the assay was immunoSEQ multiplex PCR. The sample holds 100,000 to 150,000 clones, approximately 77% seen once. The specimen was peripheral blood. These receptors came from a human donor in a cohort sampled during active COVID-19.

The rearrangement joins TRBV6-5 to TRBJ2-7; 12 bases are shared with TRBD2. The germline CDR1 and CDR2 sequences are MNHEY and SVGAGI. The V gene end was trimmed by 5 bases and the J gene end by 7 bases; junction bases not matched to a gene: 9. This CDR3 spans 15 amino acids. CDR3 in amino acids: CASSSLAGGPREQYF. The CDR3 DNA reads as TGTGCCAGCAGTAGCCTAGCGGGAGGGCCGAGGGAGCAGTACTTC.

This clone was recorded only once. The V and J genes are TRBV7-9 and TRBJ2-7; 7 positions agree with TRBD1. The CDR3 contains 13 residues. Trimming at V came to 5 bases and at J to 3 bases, leaving 4 bases not matched to a gene. The germline V gene has CDR1 SEHNR and CDR2 FQNEAQ (reference sequence). The CDR3 bases are TGTGCCAGCAGCGGCGGACAGGACTACGAGCAGTACTTC. It yields the protein CASSGGQDYEQYF.

The genes are TRBV7-6 and TRBJ2-2, with TRBD2 matching 10 bases. This CDR3 has 16 residues. V lost 11 bases, J lost 2 bases, and 11 bases stayed unmatched. Germline assignment: CDR1 SGHVS and CDR2 FNYEAQ. CDR3 in DNA: TGTGCCGTACCCAGCGGGAGGGATGGTAACACCGGGGAGCTGTTTTTT. It translates to CAVPSGRDGNTGELFF.

The chain employs TRBV30 and TRBJ1-5; no firm D call. Trimming left V 2 bases short and J 5 bases short, with 7 bases between. CDR1 is GTSNPN and CDR2 is SVGIG in the germline V gene (reference sequence). The CDR3 loop spans 12 amino acids. The CDR3 DNA sequence: TGTGCCTGGAGTACAGCCTATCAGCCCCAGCATTTT. This encodes CAWSTAYQPQHF.

Only a few counts were recorded for this clone. The CDR3 reads CASSTRPEGSYNSPLHF. Here the CDR3 DNA reads TGTGCCAGTAGTACGAGACCAGAGGGCTCCTATAATTCACCCCTCCACTTT. The chain carries TRBV19 and TRBJ1-6; D is unresolved. The CDR3 has 17 residues. Germline assignment: CDR1 LNHDA and CDR2 SQIVND (reference sequence). The V gene lost 4 bases and the J gene lost 0 bases, with 13 bases spanning the gap.

This clone occurred once. The genes are TRBV28 and TRBJ1-4; D is unclear. The CDR3 contains 14 residues. V gave up 1 base and J gave up 8 bases, with 11 bases separating them. In germline, CDR1 is MDHEN, CDR2 SYDVKM. Here the CDR3 reads CASSLLAKKEKLFF. CDR3 nucleotide sequence: TGTGCCAGCAGTTTATTAGCCAAAAAGGAAAAACTGTTTTTT.

This clone appeared once. The rearrangement links TRBV2 to TRBJ2-7, with a tentative D call TRBD2 (5 bases). Deletions cut 5 bases from V and 6 bases from J, with 11 bases between. The CDR3 is 12 amino acids. The germline V gene has CDR1 SNHLY and CDR2 FYNNEI. The CDR3 region has the DNA TGTGCCAGCAGTCGGGATCCTGCCGAGCAGTACTTC. This codes for CASSRDPAEQYF. Supplemented by reference TRBV2 and TRBJ2-7, the full variable domain reads EPEVTQTPSHQVTQMGQEVILRCVPISNHLYFYWYRQILGQKVEFLVSFYNNEISEKSEIFDDQFSVERPDGSNFTLKIRSTKLEDSAMYFCASSRDPAEQYFGPGTRLTVT.

This clone was seen a few times. The chain recombines TRBV5-4 with TRBJ1-3, with 7 bases identical to TRBD1. This CDR3 is 15 amino acids long. V shed 2 bases, J shed 0 bases, and the junction held 2 bases outside the gene matches. The germline gives CDR1 SGHNT, CDR2 YYREEE (reference sequence). The CDR3 loop reads CASSFGTDSGNTIYF. As DNA, the CDR3 is TGTGCCAGCAGCTTTGGGACAGACTCTGGAAACACCATATATTTT.

With regard to this clone: Relative to the germline gene, one junction end is altered; a read error may explain this. V usage is TRBV9 and J usage is TRBJ1-4; maybe TRBD1 (6 bases). CDR1 is SGDLS, CDR2 YYNGEE, per germline. This CDR3 is 15 amino acids long. Here the CDR3 reads CARSVGGTGGEKLFF. In DNA form, the CDR3 reads TGTGCCCGCAGCGTAGGGGGGACCGGGGGTGAAAAACTGTTTTTT.

The chain recombines TRBV7-2 with TRBJ1-2, with 11 bases fitting TRBD1. The CDR3 is made up of 16 amino acids. V was pared by 5 bases and J by 3 bases, with 8 bases of the junction left unmatched. CDR1 is SGHTA, CDR2 FQGNSA, per germline. The CDR3 region has the DNA TGTGCCAGCAGCCCCAGGACAGGGGGCGACTACTATGGCTACACCTTC. This translates into CASSPRTGGDYYGYTF.

This rearrangement joins TRBV24-1 to TRBJ2-3; 12 bases map to TRBD2. Germline trimming cut 4 bases from V and 6 bases from J; bases unmatched to any gene: 10. Germline CDR1 is KGHDR and CDR2 is SFDVKD. This CDR3 has 17 amino acids. The CDR3 DNA follows: TGTGCCACCAGTGACATCCCTAGCGGGAGGGCAAGGGATACGCAGTATTTT. Protein: CATSDIPSGRARDTQYF.

This chain connects TRBV6-4 to TRBJ2-3; 12 bases align to TRBD2. The CDR3 has 16 residues. V trimming: 3 bases; J trimming: 5 bases; junction bases outside the gene matches: 6. Germline lookup yields CDR1 MRHNA and CDR2 SNTAGT. CDR3 sequence: CASSEGLAGYGDTQYF. DNA for the CDR3: TGTGCCAGCAGTGAGGGACTAGCGGGTTATGGAGATACGCAGTATTTT.